The 24 T cell receptor beta chains presented below share a single source sample, sequenced in a study of cytomegalovirus exposure and HLA in healthy donors. Profiling relied on immunoSEQ multiplex PCR, and the TCRdb table lists in-frame clones only, not all of them. The sample lists some 320,000 clones; around 90% were seen once. Sequences were obtained from PBMCs. The receptors were gathered from a woman in her thirties in good health and CMV-seropositive.

This chain joins TRBV5-1 and TRBJ1-1; TRBD1 matches 10 bases. This CDR3 comprises 16 residues. V dropped 4 bases and J dropped 0; count of bases not matched to a gene: 6. Per the germline V gene, CDR1 is SGHRS and CDR2 is YFSETQ. CDR3 DNA sequence: TGCGCCAGCAGCGCACTCGGGACAGGGGTGAACACTGAAGCTTTCTTT. It codes for CASSALGTGVNTEAFF.

The chain uses TRBV5-1 and TRBJ2-3; 9 bases agree with TRBD1. J was trimmed by 0 bases and V by 3 bases; bases with no gene match: 5. The CDR3 runs 16 residues. Germline V CDR1 and CDR2: SGHRS, YFSETQ. CDR3 sequence reads: CASSWGDRASTDTQYF. CDR3 in DNA: TGCGCCAGCAGCTGGGGGGACAGGGCTAGCACAGATACGCAGTATTTT.

J is TRBJ2-7 and V is TRBV5-6; D might be TRBD2 (6 bases). Deletions cut 7 bases from V and 0 bases from J, with 14 bases between. The germline V gene encodes CDR1 SGHDT and CDR2 YYEEEE. The CDR3 covers 14 residues. The CDR3 DNA is TGTGCCAGCGGAACCAGGGACTTCTCCTACGAGCAGTACTTC. Translation: CASGTRDFSYEQYF.

This clone was recorded a few times. The chain is built from TRBV9 and TRBJ2-7, with 7 bases fitting TRBD1. The CDR3 runs 15 residues. Germline CDR1 reads SGDLS; CDR2 reads YYNGEE. V lost 0 bases and J lost 3; bases outside the gene matches: 6. CDR3 sequence (DNA): TGTGCCAGCAGCGTAGCGACAGGGAATTACTACGAGCAGTACTTC. Translating it yields CASSVATGNYYEQYF.

V is TRBV28 and J is TRBJ1-1; D call uncertain. CDR3 length: 13 residues. The germline V gene has CDR1 MDHEN and CDR2 SYDVKM. The ends were cut back, 5 bases at V and 0 bases at J, with 7 bases in the middle. The CDR3 nucleotides are TGTGCCAGCAGTGGCATCATGAACACTGAAGCTTTCTTT. Its translation is CASSGIMNTEAFF.

The chain links TRBV5-1 to TRBJ2-3; perhaps TRBD2 as D (6 bases). The CDR3 runs 14 residues. Germline CDR1 is SGHRS and CDR2 is YFSETQ. Trimming shortened V by 4 bases and J by 1 base, and 10 bases separated the two germline ends. The CDR3 DNA is TGCGCCAGCAGCATTAGCGGAGGCACAGATACGCAGTATTTT. It yields the protein CASSISGGTDTQYF.

This chain joins TRBV30 and TRBJ2-7, with 12 bases fitting TRBD2. The germline V gene encodes CDR1 GTSNPN and CDR2 SVGIG (reference sequence). The CDR3 spans 15 residues. With V trimmed by 3 bases and J by 2 bases, 5 bases remained unmatched. The chain's CDR3 is CAWRATSGSTYEQYF. The DNA for the CDR3 is TGTGCCTGGAGGGCGACTAGCGGGAGCACCTACGAGCAGTACTTC. The variable domain in full, completed from reference TRBV30 and TRBJ2-7, reads SQTIHQWPATLVQPVGSPLSLECTVEGTSNPNLYWYRQAAGRGLQLLFYSVGIGQISSEVPQNLSASRPQDRQFILSSKKLLLSDSGFYLCAWRATSGSTYEQYFGPGTRLTVT.

Only a few counts were recorded for this clone. CDR3 protein: CASSPDRGRTEAFF. The CDR3 DNA follows: TGTGCCAGCAGCCCGGACAGGGGAAGGACTGAAGCTTTCTTT. The rearrangement links TRBV2 to TRBJ1-1, with 9 bases matching TRBD1. V was clipped by 6 bases and J by 5 bases; unmatched bases: 7. Germline-derived CDR1 and CDR2 are SNHLY and FYNNEI. CDR3 length: 14 amino acids.

The rearrangement joins TRBV6-6 to TRBJ2-7; maybe TRBD2 (5 bases). Germline V gives CDR1 MNHNY, CDR2 SVGAGI (reference sequence). The length of the CDR3 is 14 residues. With 4 bases removed from V and 0 bases from J, the gap between germline ends came to 10 bases. CDR3 coding DNA: TGTGCCAGCAGTTTGGACTGGAGCTCCTACGAGCAGTACTTC. This gives the protein CASSLDWSSYEQYF.

This clone has only a few counts. The chain uses TRBV11-3 and TRBJ2-7, with D uncertain. V shed 1 base and J shed 7 bases, with 14 bases lying between them. The CDR3 contains 14 residues. Germline lookup yields CDR1 SGHNT and CDR2 YENEEA. CDR3 amino acids: CASSLGRASGEQYF. CDR3 sequence (DNA): TGTGCCAGCAGCTTAGGGCGTGCTTCTGGGGAGCAGTACTTC. The variable domain in full, with the rest retrieved from reference TRBV11-3 and TRBJ2-7, is EAGVVQSPRYKIIEKKQPVAFWCNPISGHNTLYWYLQNLGQGPELLIRYENEEAVDDSQLPKDRFSAERLKGVDSTLKIQPAELGDSAVYLCASSLGRASGEQYFGPGTRLTVT.

This rearrangement joins TRBV30 to TRBJ2-1; 7 nucleotides agree with TRBD2. The CDR3 totals 14 residues. From germline, CDR1 is GTSNPN and CDR2 SVGIG (reference sequence). V was pared by 8 bases and J by 9 bases, with 16 bases of the junction left unmatched. For the CDR3, the DNA is TGTGCCGCACGGGGGGTTCTAGGTCTTGGTGAGCAGTTCTTC. As protein: CAARGVLGLGEQFF. Looking up the rest from reference TRBV30 and TRBJ2-1 gives the full variable domain: SQTIHQWPATLVQPVGSPLSLECTVEGTSNPNLYWYRQAAGRGLQLLFYSVGIGQISSEVPQNLSASRPQDRQFILSSKKLLLSDSGFYLCAARGVLGLGEQFFGPGTRLTVL.

V and J are TRBV6-5 and TRBJ1-3; D may be TRBD1 (5 bases). With 8 bases removed from V and 4 bases from J, the gap between germline ends came to 12 bases. Per germline, CDR1 MNHEY and CDR2 SVGAGI. The CDR3 has 13 residues. The chain's CDR3 is CASGAGTGNTIYF. In DNA form, the CDR3 reads TGTGCCAGCGGTGCAGGGACGGGAAACACCATATATTTT.

The chain carries TRBV28 and TRBJ2-5; 9 bases line up with TRBD2. With V trimmed by 6 bases and J by 5 bases, 7 bases remained unmatched. CDR1 and CDR2 from the germline V gene are MDHEN and SYDVKM. The CDR3 loop spans 14 amino acids. DNA for the CDR3: TGTGCCAGCAGCCGCGGACTAGCGATCGAGACCCAGTACTTC. Encoded protein: CASSRGLAIETQYF. Filled out from reference TRBV28 and TRBJ2-5, the complete variable domain reads DVKVTQSSRYLVKRTGEKVFLECVQDMDHENMFWYRQDPGLGLRLIYFSYDVKMKEKGDIPEGYSVSREKKERFSLILESASTNQTSMYLCASSRGLAIETQYFGPGTRLLVL.

The V and J genes are TRBV4-1 and TRBJ2-2; the D gene is possibly TRBD1 (5 bases). V was shortened by 1 base and J by 4 bases, with 10 bases between the two germline ends. The germline CDR1 and CDR2 sequences are MGHRA and YSYEKL. This CDR3 region has 15 residues. CDR3 sequence (DNA): TGCGCCAGCAGCCAAGTATCGGACACCACCGGGGAGCTGTTTTTT. This encodes CASSQVSDTTGELFF.

CDR3 nucleotides: TGTGCCAGCAGTCAGAACGGCAATCAGCCCCAGCATTTT. This encodes CASSQNGNQPQHF. This chain connects TRBV6-6 to TRBJ1-5; D gene uncertain. V gave up 5 bases and J gave up 2 bases, with 7 bases separating them. In germline, CDR1 is MNHNY, CDR2 SVGAGI (reference sequence). The CDR3 length is 13 residues.

V and J are TRBV4-3 and TRBJ2-5, with D possibly matching TRBD2 (7 bases). CDR1 is LGHNA, CDR2 YSLEER, per germline. V was trimmed by 1 base and J by 4 bases, leaving 13 bases between them. The CDR3 is made up of 15 amino acids. The CDR3 here is CASSQGGGAGETQYF. In nucleotides, the CDR3 is TGCGCCAGCAGCCAAGGCGGGGGCGCGGGAGAGACCCAGTACTTC.

The chain carries TRBV6-5 and TRBJ1-1, with unresolved D. This CDR3 comprises 15 residues. Germline-derived CDR1 and CDR2 are MNHEY and SVGAGI. The V and J ends lost 6 bases and 0 bases respectively, with 14 bases between them. The CDR3 coding sequence is TGTGCCAGCAGCACCATGAGAAGGGTGAACACTGAAGCTTTCTTT. Its protein is CASSTMRRVNTEAFF.

The chain joins TRBV2 to TRBJ2-2; D gene uncertain. Trimming removed 2 bases from V and 0 bases from J, with 10 bases in between. CDR3 length equals 16 residues. The germline CDR1 and CDR2 sequences are SNHLY and FYNNEI. In DNA, the CDR3 is TGTGCCAGCAGTGAACGGCGGAACGCGAACACCGGGGAGCTGTTTTTT. This gives the protein CASSERRNANTGELFF.

This clone appeared a single time. The chain has TRBV28 and TRBJ2-1, with 11 bases aligning to TRBD2. This CDR3 region has 15 residues. CDR1 MDHEN and CDR2 SYDVKM come from the germline V gene. With 3 bases clipped from V and 14 bases from J, the junction kept 12 bases outside the gene matches. The chain's CDR3 is CASSLVAGGHVREFF. CDR3 in DNA: TGTGCCAGCAGTTTGGTAGCGGGGGGGCACGTTAGGGAGTTCTTC.

The chain has TRBV30 and TRBJ1-2; the D is unclear. Trimming took 0 bases from V and 0 from J, leaving 5 bases between them. This CDR3 is built from 13 residues. Germline V CDR1 and CDR2: GTSNPN, SVGIG (reference sequence). The CDR3 here is CAWSVAANYGYTF. The CDR3 nucleotides are TGTGCCTGGAGTGTAGCGGCTAACTATGGCTACACCTTC.

This rearrangement joins TRBV5-1 to TRBJ2-2, with D possibly TRBD1 on 5 matching bases. The CDR3 sequence is 13 residues long. The V gene's germline CDR1 is SGHRS and CDR2 YFSETQ. Trimming pared 4 bases from V and 5 bases from J, leaving 9 bases between. The CDR3 reads CASSQDRTGELFF. The CDR3 region has the DNA TGCGCCAGCAGCCAAGACAGAACCGGGGAGCTGTTTTTT.

This clone appeared once. The rearrangement joins TRBV5-4 to TRBJ1-6, with no clear D. The germline V and J ends were trimmed by 0 bases and 7 bases, with 11 bases remaining between them. Germline V gene lookup returns CDR1 SGHNT and CDR2 YYREEE (reference sequence). The CDR3 covers 15 residues. CDR3 amino acids: CASSLAPENNSPLHF. Written as DNA, the CDR3 is TGTGCCAGCAGCTTGGCCCCTGAAAACAATTCACCCCTCCACTTT.

The chain has TRBV7-9 and TRBJ1-5; weak D call: TRBD1 (5 bases). Trimming removed 5 bases at V and 4 bases at J, with 12 bases between. CDR3 size: 14 residues. The germline V gene has CDR1 SEHNR and CDR2 FQNEAQ (reference sequence). As DNA, the CDR3 is TGTGCCAGCAGCCCCCGGGACCAGAATCAGCCCCAGCATTTT. Protein product: CASSPRDQNQPQHF.

The chain combines TRBV2 with TRBJ2-1; 10 bases align to TRBD2. The V gene's germline CDR1 is SNHLY and CDR2 FYNNEI. This CDR3 contains 14 residues. With V trimmed by 6 bases and J by 9 bases, 8 bases remained unmatched. The CDR3 region has the DNA TGTGCCAGCAGAGGCCTAGCGGGAGTTGGTGAGCAGTTCTTC. As protein: CASRGLAGVGEQFF.